This is a list of T cell receptor beta chains from one sample in a study of blood T cell repertoires in COVID-19. Clones were sequenced by immunoSEQ multiplex PCR, and TCRdb holds only the in-frame ones, with some missing. Here the sample spans around 200,000 clones, around 90% being singletons. The sequenced material came from peripheral blood. Receptors were obtained from a man aged 40-49 years with active or convalescent COVID-19. CDR3s include the opening cysteine and the closing phenylalanine or tryptophan. The order of the fields is J gene, D gene, clone size, V gene, CDR3 DNA, CDR3 protein. D genes are given only for firm matches. Clone size is stated in some rows and not others, as once, few, many or a class when expanded.

>TRBJ2-1|-|-|TRBV10-3
TGTGCCATCAGTGAGTGGGGAGGAGATGAGCAGTTCTTC
CAISEWGGDEQFF
>TRBJ1-4|-|-|TRBV5-4
TGTGCCAGCAGCCTCAGCGGAGCCCCGGAAAAACTGTTTTTT
CASSLSGAPEKLFF
>TRBJ2-5|TRBD2|-|TRBV10-1
TGCGCCAGCAGTGAGCCGGGACTAGGGGAGACCCAGTACTTC
CASSEPGLGETQYF
>TRBJ2-7|-|-|TRBV21-1
TGTGCCAGCTCAAATGGTGCCGGTGCCTACGAGCAGTACTTC
CASSNGAGAYEQYF
>TRBJ2-5|TRBD1|-|TRBV5-1
TGCGCCAGCAGCTTGACCGGACAGGGAACCGGCCAAGAGACCCAGTACTTC
CASSLTGQGTGQETQYF
>TRBJ1-2|TRBD1|-|TRBV19
TGTGCCAGTAGTGGCTCCGGGACAGACTATGGCTACACCTTC
CASSGSGTDYGYTF
>TRBJ2-1|TRBD1|-|TRBV30
TGTGCCTGGAGTGTGGTGGGACAGGGAGGGAATGAGCAGTTCTTC
CAWSVVGQGGNEQFF
>TRBJ1-5|TRBD1|-|TRBV3-1/TRBV3-2
TGTGCCAGCAGCCAGGGCCTTGAGACAGGGAATCAGCCCCAGCATTTT
CASSQGLETGNQPQHF
>TRBJ2-7|TRBD1|-|TRBV2
TGTGCCAGCGCGGACAGGGCATACGAGCAGTACTTC
CASADRAYEQYF
>TRBJ2-1|TRBD2|-|TRBV4-1
TGCGCCAGCAGCCAGGATACTAGCGGGGGCCAAACCAAGCAGTTCTTC
CASSQDTSGGQTKQFF
>TRBJ2-7|TRBD2|few|TRBV7-9
TGTGCCAGCAGGACTAGCGGGGCCGCAACCTACGAGCAGTACTTC
CASRTSGAATYEQYF
>TRBJ2-1|-|-|TRBV30
TGTGCCTGGAGTCGGGACAATCACAATGAGCAGTTCTTC
CAWSRDNHNEQFF
>TRBJ2-5|-|-|TRBV6-1
TGTGCCAGCAGTGAAGCGGTCAGGGGAGAGACCCAGTACTTC
CASSEAVRGETQYF
>TRBJ2-3|TRBD2|-|TRBV3-1/TRBV3-2
TGTGCCAGCAGTCGGACTAGCGGGAGCACAGATACGCAGTATTTT
CASSRTSGSTDTQYF
>TRBJ2-7|TRBD1|-|TRBV9
TGTGCCAGCAGCGTATCGGGACAGGACTACGAGCAGTACTTC
CASSVSGQDYEQYF
>TRBJ2-5|TRBD2|-|TRBV2
TGTGCCAGCGTTAGCGGGGGGGGAGGAGAGACCCAGTACTTC
CASVSGGGGETQYF
>TRBJ1-2|-|-|TRBV9
TGTGCCAGCAGCGTAGGTGGGGCGGGGATCCTAGGTGGCTACACCTTC
CASSVGGAGILGGYTF
>TRBJ2-5|TRBD2|-|TRBV6-2/TRBV6-3
TGTGCCAGCAGTCCACAACTAGCGGGGGGCCATTGGGAGACCCAGTACTTC
CASSPQLAGGHWETQYF
>TRBJ2-7|-|-|TRBV7-2
TGTGCCAGCAGCTCCCTCTACGAGCAGTACTTC
CASSSLYEQYF
>TRBJ2-7|TRBD1|-|TRBV28
TGTGCCAGCAGAGCACCGGGACAGGGCCGGTGGGGGCAGTACTTC
CASRAPGQGRWGQYF
>TRBJ2-7|-|-|TRBV28
TGTGCCAGCAGCCGAACCGTCCTGACAGACTACGAGCAGTACTTC
CASSRTVLTDYEQYF
>TRBJ1-2|-|-|TRBV9
TGTGCCAGCAGCGGCGGCCACGGAATACAACCTGGCGGGGGCTACACCTTC
CASSGGHGIQPGGGYTF
>TRBJ1-1|-|-|TRBV7-3
TGTGCCAGCAGTGAGGGTTATGGTGAAGCTTTCTTT
CASSEGYGEAFF
>TRBJ2-1|-|-|TRBV5-1
TGCGCCAGCAGCTTTAGCGGATTAGAGCAGTTCTTC
CASSFSGLEQFF
>TRBJ1-1|-|-|TRBV5-1
TGCGCCAGCAGCTTGGAGGGACATAAGTCTAGCACTGAAGCTTTCTTT
CASSLEGHKSSTEAFF
>TRBJ2-2|-|once|TRBV19
TGTGCCAGTAGTGGAGCTACAGGGTACACCGGGGAGCTGTTTTTT
CASSGATGYTGELFF
>TRBJ1-5|-|once|TRBV2
TGTGCCAGCAGAATCTATAGCAATCAGCCCCAGCATTTT
CASRIYSNQPQHF
>TRBJ1-6|-|-|TRBV4-2
TGTGCCAGCAGCCCCGGGGCCCCCTGGGGGGGCTCCTATAATTCACCCCTCCACTTT
CASSPGAPWGGSYNSPLHF
>TRBJ1-6|-|-|TRBV7-2
TGTGCCAGCAGCTCGAGGGATTCACCCCTCCACTTT
CASSSRDSPLHF
>TRBJ2-5|TRBD2|-|TRBV25-1
TGTGCCAGCAGGGGACTAGCTGTCGAGACCCAGTACTTC
CASRGLAVETQYF
>TRBJ2-7|-|-|TRBV7-9
TGTGCCAGCAGCCCCACCAGGGGTATCCTTAACGAGCAGTACTTC
CASSPTRGILNEQYF
>TRBJ2-3|-|once|TRBV29-1
TGCAGCGTTAACAGGGAAGGTGAGAGATATACGCAGTATTTT
CSVNREGERYTQYF
>TRBJ2-3|-|-|TRBV12-5
TGTGCTAGTACGATCACTAGCACAGATACGCAGTATTTT
CASTITSTDTQYF